The T cell receptor beta chain under discussion was sequenced for a study of T-cell reconstitution after alpha-beta-depleted transplantation in children. The germline CDR1 and CDR2 sequences are SGHRS and YFSETQ. The CDR3 contains 15 residues. The germline V and J ends were trimmed by 0 bases and 5 bases, with 14 bases remaining between them. Study findings and constraints: Newly produced T cells mostly accounted for T-cell counts and diversity one year post-transplant. Several hundred rapidly expanded clones from non-depleted graft cells reportedly supplied alpha-beta T cells about two months post-transplant.

This sample's TCRbeta library carried unique molecular identifier barcodes. TCRdb fed the PCR reads into MiXCR, producing one record per CDR3 protein. The data contain about 900,000 distinct CDR3 sequences, around 30% of them singletons. For this clonotype: Its antigen remains unknown.

The sequences come from PBMCs, mostly from graft donor cells, collected 360 days after TCRalphabeta/CD19-depleted stem cell transplant. The origin of this receptor is a boy in the first two years of life who had a stem cell transplant for SCID, so the T cells may come from the graft donor. The V and J genes are TRBV5-1 and TRBJ1-2; no reliable D call. The CDR3 is CASSLESGPWYGYTF. The CDR3 DNA sequence: TGCGCCAGCAGCTTGGAGTCAGGACCGTGGTATGGCTACACCTTC. Variable domain in full (rest from reference TRBV5-1 and TRBJ1-2): KAGVTQTPRYLIKTRGQQVTLSCSPISGHRSVSWYQQTPGQGLQFLFEYFSETQRNKGNFPGRFSGRQFSNSRSEMNVSTLELGDSALYLCASSLESGPWYGYTFGSGTRLTVV.